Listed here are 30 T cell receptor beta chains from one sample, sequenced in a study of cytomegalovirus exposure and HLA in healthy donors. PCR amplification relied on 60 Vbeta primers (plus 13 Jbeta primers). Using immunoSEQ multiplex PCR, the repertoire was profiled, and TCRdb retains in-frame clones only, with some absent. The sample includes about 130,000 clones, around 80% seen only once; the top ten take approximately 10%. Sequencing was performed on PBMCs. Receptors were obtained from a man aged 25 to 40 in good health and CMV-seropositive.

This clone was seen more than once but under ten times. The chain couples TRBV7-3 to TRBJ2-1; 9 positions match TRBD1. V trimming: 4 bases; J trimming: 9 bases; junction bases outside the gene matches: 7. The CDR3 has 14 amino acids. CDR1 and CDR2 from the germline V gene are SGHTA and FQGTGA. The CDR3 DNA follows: TGTGCCAGCAGCTCAGGGACAGGGAGTAGTGAGCAGTTCTTC. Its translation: CASSSGTGSSEQFF.

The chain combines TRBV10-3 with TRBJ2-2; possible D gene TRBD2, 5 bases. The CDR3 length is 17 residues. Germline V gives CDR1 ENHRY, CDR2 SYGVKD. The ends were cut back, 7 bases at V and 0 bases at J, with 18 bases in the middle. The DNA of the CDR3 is TGTGCCATCACCGACCCTAGCCTAGCCGCGAACACCGGGGAGCTGTTTTTT. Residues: CAITDPSLAANTGELFF.

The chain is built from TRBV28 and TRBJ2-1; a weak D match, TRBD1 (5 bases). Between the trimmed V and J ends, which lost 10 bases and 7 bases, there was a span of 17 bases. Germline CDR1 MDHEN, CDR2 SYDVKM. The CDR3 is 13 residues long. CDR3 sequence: CATRAQGGNEQFF. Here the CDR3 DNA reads TGTGCCACCCGCGCGCAGGGCGGAAATGAGCAGTTCTTC.

This CDR3 reads CAWSSVDNPHEQYF. The CDR3 coding sequence is TGTGCCTGGAGTTCGGTAGATAATCCGCACGAGCAGTACTTC. V gene TRBV30 combines with J gene TRBJ2-7; D call uncertain. The CDR3 runs to 14 residues. The germline V gene encodes CDR1 GTSNPN and CDR2 SVGIG (reference sequence). The V and J ends lost 2 bases and 5 bases respectively, with 16 bases between them. Complete variable domain (other parts from reference TRBV30 and TRBJ2-7): SQTIHQWPATLVQPVGSPLSLECTVEGTSNPNLYWYRQAAGRGLQLLFYSVGIGQISSEVPQNLSASRPQDRQFILSSKKLLLSDSGFYLCAWSSVDNPHEQYFGPGTRLTVT.

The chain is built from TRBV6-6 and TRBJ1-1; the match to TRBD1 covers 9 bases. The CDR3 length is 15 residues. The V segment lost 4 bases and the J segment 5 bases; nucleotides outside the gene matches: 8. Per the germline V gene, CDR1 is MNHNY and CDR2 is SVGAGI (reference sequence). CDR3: CASSSWTGADTEAFF. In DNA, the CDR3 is TGTGCCAGCAGTTCCTGGACAGGGGCAGATACTGAAGCTTTCTTT.

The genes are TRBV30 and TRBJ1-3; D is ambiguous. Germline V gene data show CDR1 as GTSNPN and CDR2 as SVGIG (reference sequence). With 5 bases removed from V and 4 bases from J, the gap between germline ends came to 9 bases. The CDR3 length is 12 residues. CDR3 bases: TGTGCCTGGGGACTTGGCGGAAACACCATATATTTT. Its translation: CAWGLGGNTIYF.

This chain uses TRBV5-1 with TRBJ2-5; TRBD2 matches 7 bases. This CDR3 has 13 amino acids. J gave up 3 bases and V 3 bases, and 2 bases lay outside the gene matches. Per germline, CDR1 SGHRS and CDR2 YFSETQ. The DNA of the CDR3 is TGCGCCAGCAGCTATGGGACTAAAGAGACCCAGTACTTC. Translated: CASSYGTKETQYF.

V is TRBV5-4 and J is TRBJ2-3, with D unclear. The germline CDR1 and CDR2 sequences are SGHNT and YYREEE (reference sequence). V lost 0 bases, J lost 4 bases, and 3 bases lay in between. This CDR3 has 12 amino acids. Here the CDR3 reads CASSLGADTQYF. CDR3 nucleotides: TGTGCCAGCAGCTTGGGCGCAGATACGCAGTATTTT.

CDR3 sequence reads: CASSLWAGLAGGNEQFF. Written as DNA, the CDR3 is TGTGCCAGCAGTTTATGGGCCGGACTAGCGGGAGGCAATGAGCAGTTCTTC. The rearrangement uses TRBV28 and TRBJ2-1; TRBD2 matches at 14 bases. CDR3 length equals 17 residues. Losses at the gene ends were 0 bases for V and 6 bases for J; bases not matched to a gene: 4. Germline V gene data show CDR1 as MDHEN and CDR2 as SYDVKM.

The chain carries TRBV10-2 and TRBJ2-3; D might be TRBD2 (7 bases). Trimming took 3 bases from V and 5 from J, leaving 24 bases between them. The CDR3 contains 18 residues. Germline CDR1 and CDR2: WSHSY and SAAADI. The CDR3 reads CASSDPVRRTRGEDTQYF. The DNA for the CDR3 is TGCGCCAGCAGTGACCCGGTCCGGCGGACTAGGGGGGAAGATACGCAGTATTTT.

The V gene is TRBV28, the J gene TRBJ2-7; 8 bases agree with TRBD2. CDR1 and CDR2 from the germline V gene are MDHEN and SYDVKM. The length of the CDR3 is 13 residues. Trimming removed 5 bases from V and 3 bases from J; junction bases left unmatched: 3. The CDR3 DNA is TGTGCCAGCAGTCGGGGGGGGCGCTACGAGCAGTACTTC. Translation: CASSRGGRYEQYF.

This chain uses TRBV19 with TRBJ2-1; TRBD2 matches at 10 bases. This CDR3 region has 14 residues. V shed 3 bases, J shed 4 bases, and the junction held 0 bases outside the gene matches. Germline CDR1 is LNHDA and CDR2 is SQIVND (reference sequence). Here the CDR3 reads CASSMTSGYNEQFF. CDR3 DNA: TGTGCCAGTAGTATGACTAGCGGGTACAATGAGCAGTTCTTC. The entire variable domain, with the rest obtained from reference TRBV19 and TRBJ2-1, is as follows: DGGITQSPKYLFRKEGQNVTLSCEQNLNHDAMYWYRQDPGQGLRLIYYSQIVNDFQKGDIAEGYSVSREKKESFPLTVTSAQKNPTAFYLCASSMTSGYNEQFFGPGTRLTVL.

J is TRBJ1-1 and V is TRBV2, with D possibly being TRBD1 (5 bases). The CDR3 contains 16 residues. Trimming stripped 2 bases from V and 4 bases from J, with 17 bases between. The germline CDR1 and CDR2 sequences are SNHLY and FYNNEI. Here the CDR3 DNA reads TGTGCCAGCAGTGAACTCAGGACACCCAGAGTCACTGAAGCTTTCTTT. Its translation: CASSELRTPRVTEAFF.

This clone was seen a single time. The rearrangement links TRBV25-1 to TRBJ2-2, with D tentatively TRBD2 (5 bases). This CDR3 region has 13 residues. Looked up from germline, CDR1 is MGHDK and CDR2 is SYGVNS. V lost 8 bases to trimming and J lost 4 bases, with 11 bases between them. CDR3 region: CASLESGTGELFF. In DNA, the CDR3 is TGTGCCAGCCTTGAGAGCGGCACCGGGGAGCTGTTTTTT.

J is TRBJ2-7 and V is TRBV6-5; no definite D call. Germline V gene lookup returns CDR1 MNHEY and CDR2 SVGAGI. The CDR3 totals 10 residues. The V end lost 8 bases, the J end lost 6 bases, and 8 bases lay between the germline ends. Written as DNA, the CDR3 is TGTGCCAGCGGCCAGATCGAGCAGTACTTC. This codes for CASGQIEQYF.

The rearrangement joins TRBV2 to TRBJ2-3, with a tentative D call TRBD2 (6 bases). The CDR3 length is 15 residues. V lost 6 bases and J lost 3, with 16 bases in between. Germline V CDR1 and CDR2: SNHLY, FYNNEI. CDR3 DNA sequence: TGTGCCAGCAGGGGCGGGGAGCCAGGGACAGATACGCAGTATTTT. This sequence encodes CASRGGEPGTDTQYF.

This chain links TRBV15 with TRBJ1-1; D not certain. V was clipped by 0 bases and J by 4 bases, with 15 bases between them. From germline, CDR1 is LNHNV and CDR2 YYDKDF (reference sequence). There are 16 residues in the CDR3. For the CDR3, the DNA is TGTGCCACCAGCAGAGAAGCGGGTTGGATGGGCACTGAAGCTTTCTTT. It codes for CATSREAGWMGTEAFF.

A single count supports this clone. Here the CDR3 reads CASSQDGSNEQFF. The DNA for the CDR3 is TGTGCCAGCAGCCAAGATGGCTCCAATGAGCAGTTCTTC. The J gene is TRBJ2-1, the V gene TRBV4-2; no clear D gene. The germline V gene has CDR1 LGHNA and CDR2 YNFKEQ. The germline V and J ends were trimmed by 0 bases and 6 bases, with 6 bases remaining between them. The CDR3 loop spans 13 amino acids.

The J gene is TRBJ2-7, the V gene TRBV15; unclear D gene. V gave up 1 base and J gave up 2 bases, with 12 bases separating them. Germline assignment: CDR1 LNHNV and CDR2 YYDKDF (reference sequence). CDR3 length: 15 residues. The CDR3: CATSRGQARAYEQYF. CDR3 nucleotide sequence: TGTGCCACCAGCAGAGGACAAGCACGAGCCTACGAGCAGTACTTC.

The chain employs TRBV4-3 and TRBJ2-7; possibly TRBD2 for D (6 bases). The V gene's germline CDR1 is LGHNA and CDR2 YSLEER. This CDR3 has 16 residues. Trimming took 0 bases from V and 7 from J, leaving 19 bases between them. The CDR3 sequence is CASSQDFRLGRGEQYF. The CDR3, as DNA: TGCGCCAGCAGCCAAGATTTTCGGCTCGGCCGGGGGGAGCAGTACTTC.

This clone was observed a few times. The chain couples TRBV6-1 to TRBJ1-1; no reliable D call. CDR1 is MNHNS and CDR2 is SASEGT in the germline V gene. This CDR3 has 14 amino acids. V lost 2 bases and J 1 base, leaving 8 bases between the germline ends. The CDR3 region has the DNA TGTGCCAGCAGTGAACACGCGGCGAACACTGAAGCTTTCTTT. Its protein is CASSEHAANTEAFF.

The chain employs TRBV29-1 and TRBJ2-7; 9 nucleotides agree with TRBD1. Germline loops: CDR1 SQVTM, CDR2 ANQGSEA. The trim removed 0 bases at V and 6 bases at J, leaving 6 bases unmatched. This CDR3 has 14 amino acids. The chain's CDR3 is CSVEEVNRGREQYF. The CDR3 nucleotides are TGCAGCGTTGAAGAAGTAAACAGGGGGCGCGAGCAGTACTTC.

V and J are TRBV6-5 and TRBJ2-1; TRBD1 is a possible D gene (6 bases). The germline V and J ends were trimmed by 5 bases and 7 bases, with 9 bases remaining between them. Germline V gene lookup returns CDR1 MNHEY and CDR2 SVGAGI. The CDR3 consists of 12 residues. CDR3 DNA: TGTGCCAGCAGTACAGGGTCAAATGAGCAGTTCTTC. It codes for CASSTGSNEQFF.

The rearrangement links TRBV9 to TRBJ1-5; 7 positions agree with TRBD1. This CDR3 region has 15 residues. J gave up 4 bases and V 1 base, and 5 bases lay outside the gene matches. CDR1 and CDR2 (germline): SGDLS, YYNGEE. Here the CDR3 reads CASSVRGLRNQPQHF. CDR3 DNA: TGTGCCAGCAGCGTAAGGGGGCTTCGGAATCAGCCCCAGCATTTT.

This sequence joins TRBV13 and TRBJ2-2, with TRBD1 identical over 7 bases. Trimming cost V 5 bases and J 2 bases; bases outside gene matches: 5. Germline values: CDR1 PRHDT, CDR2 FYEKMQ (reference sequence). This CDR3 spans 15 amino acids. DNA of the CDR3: TGTGCCAGCAGCCCACAGGGGATTAACACCGGGGAGCTGTTTTTT. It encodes CASSPQGINTGELFF.

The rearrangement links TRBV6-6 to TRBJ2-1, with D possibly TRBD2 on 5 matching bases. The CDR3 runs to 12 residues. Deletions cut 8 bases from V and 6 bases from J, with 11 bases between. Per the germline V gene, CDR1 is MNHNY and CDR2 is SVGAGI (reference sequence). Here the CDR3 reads CASAHEGNEQFF. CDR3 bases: TGTGCCAGCGCACATGAGGGCAATGAGCAGTTCTTC.

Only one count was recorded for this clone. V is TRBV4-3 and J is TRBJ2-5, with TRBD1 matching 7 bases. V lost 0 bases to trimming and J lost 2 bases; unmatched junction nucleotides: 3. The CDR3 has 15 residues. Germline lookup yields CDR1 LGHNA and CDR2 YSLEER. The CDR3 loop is CASSQDGTEQETQYF. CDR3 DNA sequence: TGCGCCAGCAGCCAAGACGGGACAGAGCAAGAGACCCAGTACTTC.

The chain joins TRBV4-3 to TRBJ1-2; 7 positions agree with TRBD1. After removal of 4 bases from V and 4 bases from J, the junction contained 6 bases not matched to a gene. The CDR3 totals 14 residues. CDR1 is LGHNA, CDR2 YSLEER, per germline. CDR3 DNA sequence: TGCGCCAGCAGCCCCCAGGGGGTCCTCTATGGCTACACCTTC. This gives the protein CASSPQGVLYGYTF.

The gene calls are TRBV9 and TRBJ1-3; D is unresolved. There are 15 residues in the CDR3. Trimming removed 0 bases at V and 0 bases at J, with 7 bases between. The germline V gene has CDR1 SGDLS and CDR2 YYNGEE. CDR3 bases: TGTGCCAGCAGCGTAGGGGCAGTCTCTGGAAACACCATATATTTT. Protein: CASSVGAVSGNTIYF.

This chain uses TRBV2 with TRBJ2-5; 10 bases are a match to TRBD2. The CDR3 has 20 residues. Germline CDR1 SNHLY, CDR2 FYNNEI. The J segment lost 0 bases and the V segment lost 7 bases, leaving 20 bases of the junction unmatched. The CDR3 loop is CASTGASSPAGGPYQETQYF. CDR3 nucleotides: TGTGCCAGCACCGGGGCCTCGTCCCCAGCGGGAGGGCCGTACCAAGAGACCCAGTACTTC.